What follows are 3 T cell receptor beta chains derived from one specimen sequenced in a study of cytomegalovirus exposure and HLA in healthy donors (dated by TCRdb to about 2017). Library creation used the immunoSEQ multiplex PCR assay. TCRdb took over this immuneACCESS table, retaining in-frame rearrangements with V and J assigned. Such tables are incomplete; in checked studies, under half of the missing clones stem from an unresolved V gene, and the remainder is unexplained. A total of more than 300,000 clones appear in this sample, 75% to 90% of them only once. Over 0.75% of the sample is in the top ten clones. Sequencing was done on a sample of PBMCs. The receptors derive from a woman between 18 and 30 years old in good health and CMV-seronegative.

There are a few counts of this clone. The V call is TRBV19, the J call TRBJ1-1, with a possible D match to TRBD1 (5 bases). V lost 5 bases and J 1 base, leaving 8 bases between the germline ends. CDR1 and CDR2 from the germline V gene are LNHDA and SQIVND (reference sequence). CDR3 length equals 13 residues. The CDR3 loop is CASSLTENTEAFF. CDR3 bases: TGTGCCAGTAGTTTGACAGAGAACACTGAAGCTTTCTTT.

The V and J genes are TRBV27 and TRBJ1-5; TRBD1 might be the D (5 bases). With 6 bases removed from V and 0 bases from J, the gap between germline ends came to 9 bases. The length of the CDR3 is 14 residues. Germline CDR1 MNHEY, CDR2 SMNVEV (reference sequence). The CDR3 sequence: CASSGRDSNQPQHF. Written as DNA, the CDR3 is TGTGCCAGCAGCGGCAGGGATAGCAATCAGCCCCAGCATTTT.

The V call is TRBV28, the J call TRBJ2-7, with 7 positions matching TRBD2. V was clipped by 5 bases and J by 3 bases; unmatched bases: 10. CDR1 MDHEN and CDR2 SYDVKM come from the germline V gene. The CDR3 is made up of 15 amino acids. In DNA, the CDR3 is TGTGCCAGCAGTCAAGCGGGGACCAGCAACTACGAGCAGTACTTC. It translates to CASSQAGTSNYEQYF.